This TCR beta chain was profiled in a study of blood T cells in healthy people across ages. General observations from the study: In these data, TCR beta diversity tracked strongly with naive T cell percentage.

For this clonotype: Its specificity is not known.

With V trimmed by 4 bases and J by 0 bases, 9 bases remained unmatched. Per the germline V gene, CDR1 is MGHRA and CDR2 is YSYEKL. The CDR3 contains 17 residues. Next came a second PCR, run for about 7 to 12 cycles, which used a sample-barcoded 5' primer along with a J-beta primer mix. Template switching added a 12-random-nucleotide identifier to every cDNA molecule. TCRdb reprocessed the 5' RACE reads via MiXCR and lists one record per CDR3 protein. The data contain some 900,000 distinct CDR3 sequences, about 48% of them seen just once; the ten biggest clones take up 13%. PBMCs were isolated at a quantity of at least 6 million per sample.

The rearrangement joins TRBV4-1 to TRBJ2-7; 10 bases map to TRBD1. Input material: blood. The TCR comes from a man aged 30 to 45 in good health. CDR3 amino acids: CASSRRGDRGSSYEQYF. The CDR3 DNA is TGCGCCAGCAGCCGACGAGGGGACAGGGGAAGCTCCTACGAGCAGTACTTC.